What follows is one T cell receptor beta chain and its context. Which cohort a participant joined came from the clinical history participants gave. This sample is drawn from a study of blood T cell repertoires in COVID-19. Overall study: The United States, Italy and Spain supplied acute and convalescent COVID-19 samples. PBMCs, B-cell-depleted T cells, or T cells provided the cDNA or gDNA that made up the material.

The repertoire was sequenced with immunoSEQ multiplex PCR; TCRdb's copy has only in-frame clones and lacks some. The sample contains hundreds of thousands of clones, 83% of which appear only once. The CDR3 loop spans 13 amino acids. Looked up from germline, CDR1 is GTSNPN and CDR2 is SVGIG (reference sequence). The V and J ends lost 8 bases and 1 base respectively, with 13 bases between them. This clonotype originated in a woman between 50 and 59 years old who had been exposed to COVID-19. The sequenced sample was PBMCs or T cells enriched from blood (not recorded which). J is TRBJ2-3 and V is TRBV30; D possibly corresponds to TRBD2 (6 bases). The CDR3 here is CAGSGLRTDTQYF. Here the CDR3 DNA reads TGTGCCGGATCGGGACTCCGCACAGATACGCAGTATTTT.